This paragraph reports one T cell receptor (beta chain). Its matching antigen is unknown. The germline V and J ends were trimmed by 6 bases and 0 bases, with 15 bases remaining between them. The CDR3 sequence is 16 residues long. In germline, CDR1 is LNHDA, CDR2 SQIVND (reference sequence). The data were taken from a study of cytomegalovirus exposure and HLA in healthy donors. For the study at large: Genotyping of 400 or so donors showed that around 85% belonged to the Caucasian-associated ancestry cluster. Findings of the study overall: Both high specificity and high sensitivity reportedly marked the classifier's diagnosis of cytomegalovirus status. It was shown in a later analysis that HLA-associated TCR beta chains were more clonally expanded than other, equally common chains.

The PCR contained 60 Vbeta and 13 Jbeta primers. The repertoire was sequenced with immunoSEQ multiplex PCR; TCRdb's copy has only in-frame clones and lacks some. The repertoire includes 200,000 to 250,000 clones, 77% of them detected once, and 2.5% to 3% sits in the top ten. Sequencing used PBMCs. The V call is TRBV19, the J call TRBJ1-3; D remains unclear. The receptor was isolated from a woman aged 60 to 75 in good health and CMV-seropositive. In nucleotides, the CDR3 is TGTGCCAGTAGACCCTCGGAGGCGAACTCTGGAAACACCATATATTTT. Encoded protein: CASRPSEANSGNTIYF.